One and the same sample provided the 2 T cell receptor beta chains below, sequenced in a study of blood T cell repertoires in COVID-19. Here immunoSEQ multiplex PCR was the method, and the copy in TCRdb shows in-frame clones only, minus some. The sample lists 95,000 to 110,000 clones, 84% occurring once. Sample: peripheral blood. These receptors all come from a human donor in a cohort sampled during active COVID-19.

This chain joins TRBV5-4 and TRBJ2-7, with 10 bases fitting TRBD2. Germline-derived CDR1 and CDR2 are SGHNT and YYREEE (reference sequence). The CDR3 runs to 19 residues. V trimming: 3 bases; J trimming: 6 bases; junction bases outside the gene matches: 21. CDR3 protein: CASSSPVQTSGSRRGEQYF. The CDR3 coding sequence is TGTGCCAGCAGCTCACCAGTCCAGACTAGCGGGTCCCGCAGAGGCGAGCAGTACTTC.

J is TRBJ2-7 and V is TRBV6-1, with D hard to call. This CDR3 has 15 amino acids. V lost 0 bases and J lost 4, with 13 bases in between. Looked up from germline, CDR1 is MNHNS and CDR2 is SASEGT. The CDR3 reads CASSEAPLRSYEQYF. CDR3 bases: TGTGCCAGCAGTGAAGCGCCGCTTCGTAGTTACGAGCAGTACTTC.